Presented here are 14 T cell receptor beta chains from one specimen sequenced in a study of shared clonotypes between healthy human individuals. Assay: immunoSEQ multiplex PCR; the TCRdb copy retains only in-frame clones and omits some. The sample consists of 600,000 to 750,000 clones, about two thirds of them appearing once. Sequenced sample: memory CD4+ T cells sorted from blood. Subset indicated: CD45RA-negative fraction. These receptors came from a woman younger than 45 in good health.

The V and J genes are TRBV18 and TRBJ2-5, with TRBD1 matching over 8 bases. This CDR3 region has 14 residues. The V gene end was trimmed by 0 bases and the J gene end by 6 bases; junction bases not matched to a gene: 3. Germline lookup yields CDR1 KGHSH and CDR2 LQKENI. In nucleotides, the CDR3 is TGTGCCAGCTCACCACCGGACAGGGCACAGACCCAGTACTTC. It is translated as CASSPPDRAQTQYF.

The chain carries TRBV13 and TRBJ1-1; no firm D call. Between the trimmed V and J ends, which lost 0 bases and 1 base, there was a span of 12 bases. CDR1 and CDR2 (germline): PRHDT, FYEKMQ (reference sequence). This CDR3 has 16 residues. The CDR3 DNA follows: TGTGCCAGCAGCTTAGGCCTTAGACGGCAGAACACTGAAGCTTTCTTT. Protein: CASSLGLRRQNTEAFF.

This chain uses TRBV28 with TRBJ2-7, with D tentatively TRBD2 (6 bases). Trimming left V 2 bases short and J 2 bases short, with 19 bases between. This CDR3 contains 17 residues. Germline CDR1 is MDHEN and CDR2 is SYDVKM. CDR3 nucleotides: TGTGCCAGCAGTTTACCCGTTGTCCGGACGGGGGCCTACGAGCAGTACTTC. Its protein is CASSLPVVRTGAYEQYF.

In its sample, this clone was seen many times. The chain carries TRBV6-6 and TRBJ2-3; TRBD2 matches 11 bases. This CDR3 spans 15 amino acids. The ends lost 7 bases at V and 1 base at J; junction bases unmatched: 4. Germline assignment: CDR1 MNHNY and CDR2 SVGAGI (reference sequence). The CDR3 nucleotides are TGTGCCAGCACCACACTAGCGGGAGGCACAGATACGCAGTATTTT. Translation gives CASTTLAGGTDTQYF.

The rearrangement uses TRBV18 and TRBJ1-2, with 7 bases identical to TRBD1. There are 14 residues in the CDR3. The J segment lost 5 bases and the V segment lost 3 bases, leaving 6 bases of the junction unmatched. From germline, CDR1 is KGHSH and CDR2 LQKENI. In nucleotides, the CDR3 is TGTGCCAGCTCACCGACTGGGACAGAGTATGGCTACACCTTC. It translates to CASSPTGTEYGYTF.

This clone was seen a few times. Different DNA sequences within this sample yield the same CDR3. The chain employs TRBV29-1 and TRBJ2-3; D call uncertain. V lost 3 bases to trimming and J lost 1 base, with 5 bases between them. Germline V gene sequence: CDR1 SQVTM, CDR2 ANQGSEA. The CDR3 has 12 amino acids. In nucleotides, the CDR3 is TGCAGCGTTGATAAGGGCACAGATACGCAGTATTTT. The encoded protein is CSVDKGTDTQYF.

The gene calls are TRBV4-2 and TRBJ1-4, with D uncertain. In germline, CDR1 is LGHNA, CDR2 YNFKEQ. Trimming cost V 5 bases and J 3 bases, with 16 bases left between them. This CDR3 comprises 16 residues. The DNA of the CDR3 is TGTGCCAGCAGCTACCTTACGGGCGAACCTAATGAAAAACTGTTTTTT. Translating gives CASSYLTGEPNEKLFF.

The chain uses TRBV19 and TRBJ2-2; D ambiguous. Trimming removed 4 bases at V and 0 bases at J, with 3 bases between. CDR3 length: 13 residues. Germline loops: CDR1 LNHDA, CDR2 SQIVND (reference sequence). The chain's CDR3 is CASSRANTGELFF. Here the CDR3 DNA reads TGTGCCAGTAGTAGGGCGAACACCGGGGAGCTGTTTTTT.

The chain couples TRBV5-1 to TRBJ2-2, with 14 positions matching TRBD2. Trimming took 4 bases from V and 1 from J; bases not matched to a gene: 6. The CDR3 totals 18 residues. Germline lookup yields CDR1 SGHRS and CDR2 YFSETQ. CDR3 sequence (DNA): TGCGCCAGCAGCCCCGGACTAGCGGGAGGCGGGAACACCGGGGAGCTGTTTTTT. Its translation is CASSPGLAGGGNTGELFF.

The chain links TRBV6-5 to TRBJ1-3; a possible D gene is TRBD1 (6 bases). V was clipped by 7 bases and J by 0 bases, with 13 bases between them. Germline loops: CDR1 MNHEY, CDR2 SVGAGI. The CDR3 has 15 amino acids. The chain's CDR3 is CASIGQSTSGNTIYF. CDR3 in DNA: TGTGCCAGCATCGGACAGTCGACCTCTGGAAACACCATATATTTT.

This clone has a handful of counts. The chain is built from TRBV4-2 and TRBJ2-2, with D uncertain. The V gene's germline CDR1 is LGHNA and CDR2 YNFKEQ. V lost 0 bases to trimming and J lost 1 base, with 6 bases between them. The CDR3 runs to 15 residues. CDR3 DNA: TGTGCCAGCAGCCAAGAACAGCTGAACACCGGGGAGCTGTTTTTT. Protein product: CASSQEQLNTGELFF.

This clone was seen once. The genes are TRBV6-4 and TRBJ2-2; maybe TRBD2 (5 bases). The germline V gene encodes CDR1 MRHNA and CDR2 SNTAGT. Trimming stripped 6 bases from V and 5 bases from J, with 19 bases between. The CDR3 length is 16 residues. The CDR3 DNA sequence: TGTGCCAGCAGCGAACTAGTGGGAGTGGCGACCGGGGAGCTGTTTTTT. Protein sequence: CASSELVGVATGELFF.

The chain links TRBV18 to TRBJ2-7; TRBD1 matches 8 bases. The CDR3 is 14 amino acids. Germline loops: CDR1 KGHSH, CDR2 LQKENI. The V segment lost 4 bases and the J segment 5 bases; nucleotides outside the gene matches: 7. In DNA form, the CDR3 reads TGTGCCAGCTCACTCGTACAGGGGGGCAACGAGCAGTACTTC. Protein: CASSLVQGGNEQYF.

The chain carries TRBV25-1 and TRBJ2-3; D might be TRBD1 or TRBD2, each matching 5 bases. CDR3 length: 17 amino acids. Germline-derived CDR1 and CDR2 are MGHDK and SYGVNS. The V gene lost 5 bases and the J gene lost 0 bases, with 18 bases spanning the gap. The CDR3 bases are TGTGCCAGCAGTTCGAATAAAAAAGGGGACAGCACAGATACGCAGTATTTT. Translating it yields CASSSNKKGDSTDTQYF.